What follows are 21 T cell receptor beta chains derived from one specimen sequenced in a study of regulatory T cells in long-lasting Graves disease. This sample's time point: persistent/refractory GD, antithyroid drugs over 5 years with positive TRAb. With RNA extracted from PBMCs as input, the TCR library was made. Assembly of TCR beta libraries relied on iRepertoire HTBI primers together with Arm-PCR of CDR3 regions. TCRdb re-derived calls from the multiplex PCR reads in MiXCR, one entry per CDR3 protein. Among almost 350,000 distinct CDR3 sequences listed, 20% were seen once. The sequenced sample was peripheral blood mononuclear cells (PBMCs), obtained when the disease was refractory, from a patient treated with antithyroid drugs. The receptors originated from a female donor with Graves disease.

This clonotype has a handful of counts. The J gene is TRBJ1-1, the V gene TRBV19; D call uncertain. Trimming left V 4 bases short and J 0 bases short, with 12 bases between. This CDR3 is built from 15 residues. Germline V gene data show CDR1 as LNHDA and CDR2 as SQIVND (reference sequence). CDR3 sequence (DNA): TGTGCCAGTAGTAGGACTGCATCCCTGAACACTGAAGCTTTCTTT. The encoded protein is CASSRTASLNTEAFF.

This clonotype was seen a few times. The chain employs TRBV18 and TRBJ1-5; D gene unclear. The CDR3 totals 15 residues. Looked up from germline, CDR1 is KGHSH and CDR2 is LQKENI. Trimming removed 1 base from V and 0 bases from J, with 7 bases in between. The CDR3 reads CASSPLGLSNQPQHF. The DNA for the CDR3 is TGTGCCAGCTCACCACTTGGACTTAGCAATCAGCCCCAGCATTTT.

The table lists this clonotype with many counts. V usage is TRBV11-2 and J usage is TRBJ2-5; possible D gene TRBD1, 7 bases. With 3 bases removed from V and 2 bases from J, the gap between germline ends came to 10 bases. Per the germline V gene, CDR1 is SGHAT and CDR2 is FQNNGV. There are 14 residues in the CDR3. CDR3: CASSFRGRQETQYF. In DNA form, the CDR3 reads TGTGCCAGCAGCTTCAGGGGGAGGCAAGAGACCCAGTACTTC.

On this clonotype: A clone one base away is much larger, so this may be a read error. The chain joins TRBV7-6 to TRBJ2-5; D possibly corresponds to TRBD1 (6 bases). The CDR3 length is 18 residues. Germline loops: CDR1 SGHVS, CDR2 FNYEAQ. The CDR3 DNA reads as TGTGCCAACAGCCTCGACCCCGGACAGCCAATGGGGCAGGAGACCCAGTACTTC. This encodes CANSLDPGQPMGQETQYF. Using reference TRBV7-6 and TRBJ2-5 for the parts outside the CDR3, the full variable domain is GAGVSQSPRYKVTKRGQDVALRCDPISGHVSLYWYRQALGQGPEFLTYFNYEAQQDKSGLPNDRFSAERPEGSISTLTIQRTEQRDSAMYRCANSLDPGQPMGQETQYFGPGTRLLVL.

The chain recombines TRBV5-1 with TRBJ2-5; D call uncertain. Germline V gene data show CDR1 as SGHRS and CDR2 as YFSETQ. V was shortened by 3 bases and J by 3 bases, with 6 bases between the two germline ends. The CDR3 sequence is 12 residues long. The CDR3 nucleotides are TGCGCCAGCAGCTCCGACGAAGAGACCCAGTACTTC. It codes for CASSSDEETQYF.

This clonotype appeared many times. The chain uses TRBV28 and TRBJ1-1; no definite D call. Looked up from germline, CDR1 is MDHEN and CDR2 is SYDVKM. CDR3 size: 14 residues. V was trimmed by 5 bases and J by 0 bases, leaving 10 bases between them. Here the CDR3 reads CASSVGVMNTEAFF. CDR3 in DNA: TGTGCCAGCAGTGTCGGGGTGATGAACACTGAAGCTTTCTTT.

A note on this clonotype: This could be a read error, since a much larger clone is one nucleotide away. The CDR3 carries no conserved terminal phenylalanine or tryptophan, so it likely arises from a read error. The J gene is TRBJ2-7, the V gene TRBV7-3, with 7 bases that match TRBD2. V trimming: 5 bases; J trimming: 3 bases; junction bases outside the gene matches: 7. Looked up from germline, CDR1 is SGHTA and CDR2 is FQGTGA. The CDR3 has 14 residues. For the CDR3, the DNA is TGTGCCAGCAGCCCCTCTAGCGGCAACTACGAGCAGTACCTC. This translates into CASSPSSGNYEQYL.

The CDR3 region has the DNA TGCGCCAGCAGCCAAGGTTCCGGGACAGGGGGCGGGAATGAAAAACTGTTTTTT. Its protein product is CASSQGSGTGGGNEKLFF. The genes are TRBV4-3 and TRBJ1-4, with TRBD1 matching 12 bases. The germline V gene encodes CDR1 LGHNA and CDR2 YSLEER. CDR3 size: 18 residues. J lost 5 bases, V lost 1 base, and 8 bases had no gene match.

This clonotype was found many times. V gene TRBV18 combines with J gene TRBJ2-5, with TRBD1 as a possible D gene (6 bases). CDR1 is KGHSH, CDR2 LQKENI, per germline. V was shortened by 2 bases and J by 5 bases, with 15 bases between the two germline ends. The CDR3 length is 15 residues. As DNA, the CDR3 is TGTGCCAGCTCACCAAGAGGCAGGGGTTGGGAGACCCAGTACTTC. As protein: CASSPRGRGWETQYF.

This clonotype was counted a few times. The chain has TRBV24-1 and TRBJ1-1; D gene uncertain. The V and J ends lost 4 bases and 2 bases respectively, with 7 bases between them. The CDR3 sequence is 13 residues long. Looked up from germline, CDR1 is KGHDR and CDR2 is SFDVKD. CDR3 sequence: CATSESYNTEAFF. The DNA for the CDR3 is TGTGCCACCAGTGAGTCTTATAACACTGAAGCTTTCTTT.

In its sample, this clonotype was seen many times. The rearrangement links TRBV6-5 to TRBJ1-2; TRBD1 matches at 8 bases. The CDR3 runs to 16 residues. Unmatched junction bases numbered 6, after V lost 1 base and J lost 2 bases. Germline V gene lookup returns CDR1 MNHEY and CDR2 SVGAGI. The CDR3 reads CASSYFGQGKNYGYTF. In DNA form, the CDR3 reads TGTGCCAGCAGTTACTTCGGACAGGGAAAGAACTATGGCTACACCTTC.

This clonotype was seen at least ten times. V and J are TRBV11-2 and TRBJ2-2, with 15 bases aligning to TRBD2. CDR1 and CDR2 (germline): SGHAT, FQNNGV. This CDR3 has 17 amino acids. Trimming removed 4 bases from V and 0 bases from J; junction bases left unmatched: 0. In DNA, the CDR3 is TGTGCCAGCAGCTGGACTAGCGGGGGGGCGAACACCGGGGAGCTGTTTTTT. It yields the protein CASSWTSGGANTGELFF. The whole variable domain, filled in from reference TRBV11-2 and TRBJ2-2, reads EAGVAQSPRYKIIEKRQSVAFWCNPISGHATLYWYQQILGQGPKLLIQFQNNGVVDDSQLPKDRFSAERLKGVDSTLKIQPAKLEDSAVYLCASSWTSGGANTGELFFGEGSRLTVL.

This clonotype was counted at least ten times. The chain uses TRBV27 and TRBJ2-7, with 9 bases identical to TRBD1. V trimming: 2 bases; J trimming: 5 bases; junction bases outside the gene matches: 4. The CDR3 runs 14 residues. Germline lookup yields CDR1 MNHEY and CDR2 SMNVEV (reference sequence). In DNA form, the CDR3 reads TGTGCCAGCAGTTTAACAGGGGGCTCGAACGAGCAGTACTTC. Translated: CASSLTGGSNEQYF.

This clonotype was seen a handful of times. This rearrangement joins TRBV20-1 to TRBJ2-7; D is undetermined. Germline lookup yields CDR1 DFQATT and CDR2 SNEGSKA (reference sequence). Trimming left V 5 bases short and J 1 base short, with 3 bases between. CDR3 length: 10 amino acids. The CDR3 sequence is CSALSYEQYF. DNA for the CDR3: TGCAGTGCTTTATCCTACGAGCAGTACTTC.

The rearrangement links TRBV12-3 or TRBV12-4 to TRBJ1-6, with TRBD1 matching over 7 bases. The CDR3 spans 17 residues. The V and J ends lost 7 bases and 5 bases, in that order; junction bases with no gene match: 14. The DNA of the CDR3 is TGTGCCAGCAAATTTGGACGGGGACAGATAAATAATTCACCCCTCCACTTT. As protein: CASKFGRGQINNSPLHF.

This clonotype appeared a few times. This chain links TRBV10-3 with TRBJ2-5; no firm D call. CDR1 is ENHRY and CDR2 is SYGVKD in the germline V gene. V was trimmed by 7 bases and J by 5 bases, leaving 14 bases between them. The CDR3 is 13 amino acids. The CDR3 loop reads CAIKDRSAETQYF. CDR3 bases: TGTGCCATCAAGGACCGATCGGCGGAGACCCAGTACTTC.

This clonotype was detected only a few times. The chain joins TRBV24-1 to TRBJ1-3; the match to TRBD1 covers 8 bases. CDR3 length: 14 amino acids. Germline CDR1 reads KGHDR; CDR2 reads SFDVKD. V lost 10 bases, J lost 0 bases, and 4 bases stayed unmatched. CDR3 sequence reads: CATSQGGSGNTIYF. The CDR3 DNA follows: TGTGCCACTTCACAGGGGGGCTCTGGAAACACCATATATTTT.

This clonotype showed up many times. The genes are TRBV12-3 or TRBV12-4 and TRBJ1-1; unclear D gene. V shed 4 bases and J shed 2 bases, with 14 bases lying between them. The CDR3 is 15 amino acids. The CDR3 region has the DNA TGTGCCAGCAGTTCATCTTATGGCTACAACACTGAAGCTTTCTTT. As protein: CASSSSYGYNTEAFF.

The chain has TRBV3-1 and TRBJ2-2, with a tentative D call TRBD2 (5 bases). CDR1 is LGHDT and CDR2 is YNNKEL in the germline V gene (reference sequence). V shed 3 bases and J shed 6 bases, with 20 bases lying between them. This CDR3 is built from 17 residues. CDR3 protein: CASSHWSGTAASGELFF. CDR3 nucleotides: TGTGCCAGCAGCCATTGGTCGGGAACGGCGGCCTCCGGGGAGCTGTTTTTT.

The V gene is TRBV13, the J gene TRBJ2-5, with 9 bases fitting TRBD1. With V trimmed by 5 bases and J by 3 bases, 4 bases remained unmatched. CDR3 length: 14 amino acids. The germline V gene encodes CDR1 PRHDT and CDR2 FYEKMQ (reference sequence). The CDR3 DNA follows: TGTGCCAGCAGCGGCCGGACAGGGGAAGAGACCCAGTACTTC. Protein: CASSGRTGEETQYF.

This chain uses TRBV12-3 or TRBV12-4 with TRBJ2-3; 14 bases match TRBD2. This CDR3 is built from 17 residues. The J segment lost 2 bases and the V segment lost 4 bases, leaving 5 bases of the junction unmatched. CDR3 protein: CASSWGLAGAYTDTQYF. The CDR3 DNA reads TGTGCCAGCAGTTGGGGACTAGCGGGGGCCTACACAGATACGCAGTATTTT.